Listed below are T cell receptor beta chains from one sample, sequenced in a study of cytomegalovirus exposure and HLA in healthy donors. Profiled with immunoSEQ multiplex PCR; TCRdb holds only in-frame clones, not every one. The top ten clones hold 6% to 7.5% of a sample with 150,000 to 200,000 clones, 65% to 85% of them seen once. Input material: PBMCs. These receptors were collected from a man aged 35-49 years in good health and CMV-seropositive. Each CDR3 is given with its conserved first and last residue. Fields, in order: V gene, clone size, D gene, J gene, CDR3 protein, CDR3 DNA. D genes are given only for firm matches. Size is stated for part of the rows, as once, few or many counts, or as a class when the clone is expanded.

TRBV7-2	-	-	TRBJ1-2	CASSSRRQGNYGYTF	TGTGCCAGCAGCTCCCGGAGGCAGGGGAACTATGGCTACACCTTC
TRBV11-2	-	TRBD2	TRBJ2-7	CASSLAISGGWYEQYF	TGTGCCAGCAGCTTAGCCATTAGCGGGGGGTGGTACGAGCAGTACTTC
TRBV10-3	-	-	TRBJ1-2	CAINAAGSNYGYTF	TGTGCCATCAATGCCGCAGGATCTAACTATGGCTACACCTTC
TRBV27	once	TRBD1	TRBJ1-1	CASSLEGAGVNTEAFF	TGTGCCAGCAGTTTGGAGGGGGCTGGGGTGAACACTGAAGCTTTCTTT
TRBV7-2	-	TRBD1	TRBJ1-6	CASSLAPQGRGLHHSPLHF	TGTGCCAGCAGCTTAGCACCACAGGGCAGGGGGCTTCATCATTCACCCCTCCACTTT
TRBV7-8	-	-	TRBJ2-7	CASSIPRTNPYEQYF	TGTGCCAGCAGCATCCCCAGGACTAACCCCTACGAGCAGTACTTC
TRBV19	-	-	TRBJ1-5	CASSIGGGTRGQPQHF	TGTGCCAGTAGTATAGGGGGGGGGACCCGGGGGCAGCCCCAGCATTTT
TRBV4-3	-	TRBD1	TRBJ1-1	CASSQRQGDTEAFF	TGCGCCAGCAGCCAAAGACAGGGGGACACTGAAGCTTTCTTT
TRBV9	-	TRBD2	TRBJ2-1	CASSPLGGGSGNEQFF	TGTGCCAGCAGCCCCCTGGGCGGGGGGTCCGGTAATGAGCAGTTCTTC
TRBV2	-	-	TRBJ1-6	CASSEERLRDSPLHF	TGTGCCAGCAGTGAAGAGAGACTTCGGGATTCACCCCTCCACTTT
TRBV5-6	-	-	TRBJ1-2	CASSWVPWRDGYTF	TGTGCCAGCAGCTGGGTCCCGTGGCGGGATGGCTACACCTTC
TRBV7-2	-	-	TRBJ1-3	CASSLSGGVGNTIYF	TGTGCCAGCAGCTTATCAGGAGGGGTCGGAAACACCATATATTTT
TRBV7-9	once	TRBD1	TRBJ1-6	CASSLEDRGLANSPLHF	TGTGCCAGCAGCTTAGAAGACAGGGGACTTGCGAATTCACCCCTCCACTTT
TRBV7-9	-	TRBD1	TRBJ2-7	CASSRQGEAYEQYF	TGTGCCAGCAGCCGACAGGGGGAGGCCTACGAGCAGTACTTC
TRBV15	-	-	TRBJ1-1	CATSRERNRGDPEAFF	TGTGCCACCAGCAGAGAACGGAATAGGGGTGACCCTGAAGCTTTCTTT
TRBV7-9	-	-	TRBJ1-2	CASSLEYGNQEGYTF	TGTGCCAGCAGCTTAGAGTACGGGAATCAGGAGGGCTACACCTTC
TRBV7-2	-	-	TRBJ2-7	CASSFSSYEQYF	TGTGCCAGCAGCTTTTCATCCTACGAGCAGTACTTC
TRBV15	-	TRBD1	TRBJ1-5	CATSTYTDRGSNQPQHF	TGTGCCACCAGCACCTATACAGACAGGGGCAGCAATCAGCCCCAGCATTTT
TRBV30	-	TRBD2	TRBJ2-7	CAWRELAGGVQYF	TGTGCCTGGAGAGAACTAGCGGGGGGTGTGCAGTACTTC
TRBV5-6	few	TRBD1	TRBJ1-6	CASRPDRVNSPLHF	TGTGCCAGCAGGCCCGACAGGGTAAATTCACCCCTCCACTTT
TRBV27	-	-	TRBJ1-4	CASSFLNREKLFF	TGTGCCAGCAGTTTCTTAAATCGGGAAAAACTGTTTTTT
TRBV5-3	-	TRBD1	TRBJ1-2	CARSLGKPNPGGEGYTF	TGTGCCAGAAGCTTAGGCAAGCCCAATCCAGGGGGAGAGGGCTACACCTTC
TRBV9	few	TRBD1	TRBJ1-5	CASSATGGNQPQHF	TGTGCCAGCAGCGCCACAGGGGGCAATCAGCCCCAGCATTTT
TRBV4-2	-	TRBD1	TRBJ1-2	CASSQEGTGPIEGYTF	TGTGCCAGCAGCCAAGAGGGGACAGGGCCCATCGAGGGCTACACCTTC
TRBV10-3	-	-	TRBJ1-1	CAISEYTKNTEAFF	TGTGCCATCAGTGAATACACCAAGAACACTGAAGCTTTCTTT
TRBV5-4	-	-	TRBJ2-7	CASSLAGGAEQYF	TGTGCCAGCAGCTTGGCCGGAGGCGCCGAGCAGTACTTC
TRBV7-3	-	TRBD1	TRBJ2-6	CASSLIGTGSTGANVLTF	TGTGCCAGCAGCTTAATAGGGACAGGGTCCACTGGGGCCAACGTCCTGACTTTC
TRBV9	-	TRBD1	TRBJ1-2	CASSPYGTGDFGGYTF	TGTGCCAGCAGCCCTTACGGGACAGGGGATTTCGGCGGCTACACCTTC